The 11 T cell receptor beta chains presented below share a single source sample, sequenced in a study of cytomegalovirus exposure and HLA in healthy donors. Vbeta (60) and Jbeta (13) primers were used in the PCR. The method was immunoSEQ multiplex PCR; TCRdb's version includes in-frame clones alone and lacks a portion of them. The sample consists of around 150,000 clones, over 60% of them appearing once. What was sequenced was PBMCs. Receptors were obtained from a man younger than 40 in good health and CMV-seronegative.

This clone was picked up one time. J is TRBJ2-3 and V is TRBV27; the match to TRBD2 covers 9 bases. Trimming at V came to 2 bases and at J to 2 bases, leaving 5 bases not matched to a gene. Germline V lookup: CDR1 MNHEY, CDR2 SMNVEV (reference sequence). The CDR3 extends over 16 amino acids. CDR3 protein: CASSLGTSSYTDTQYF. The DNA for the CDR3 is TGTGCCAGCAGTTTAGGGACTAGCTCCTACACAGATACGCAGTATTTT.

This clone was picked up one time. CDR3 residues: CAGKRTGGADTQYF. As DNA, the CDR3 is TGTGCCGGCAAGAGGACAGGGGGCGCAGATACGCAGTATTTT. The chain has TRBV30 and TRBJ2-3; 11 bases align to TRBD1. CDR1 is GTSNPN, CDR2 SVGIG, per germline (reference sequence). V gave up 8 bases and J gave up 4 bases; unmatched junction bases: 8. The CDR3 covers 14 residues.

CDR3 nucleotide sequence: TGCGCCAGCGGGACAGGGGGCTTAAATGAAGCTTTCTTT. This gives the protein CASGTGGLNEAFF. The genes are TRBV5-1 and TRBJ1-1; 12 bases are shared with TRBD1. V gave up 7 bases and J gave up 7 bases; unmatched junction bases: 5. This CDR3 is built from 13 residues. The germline V gene encodes CDR1 SGHRS and CDR2 YFSETQ.

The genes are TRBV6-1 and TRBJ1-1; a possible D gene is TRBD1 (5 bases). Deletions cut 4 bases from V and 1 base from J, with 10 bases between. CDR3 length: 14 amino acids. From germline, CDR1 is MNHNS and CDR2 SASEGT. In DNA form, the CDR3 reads TGTGCCAGCAGTGCTTTTACAGGGAACACTGAAGCTTTCTTT. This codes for CASSAFTGNTEAFF.

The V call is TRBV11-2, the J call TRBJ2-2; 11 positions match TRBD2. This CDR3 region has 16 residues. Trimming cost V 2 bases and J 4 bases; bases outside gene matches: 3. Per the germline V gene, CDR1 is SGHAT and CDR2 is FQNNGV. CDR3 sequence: CASSLTSGSSTGELFF. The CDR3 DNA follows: TGTGCCAGCAGCTTAACTAGCGGGAGTAGCACCGGGGAGCTGTTTTTT.

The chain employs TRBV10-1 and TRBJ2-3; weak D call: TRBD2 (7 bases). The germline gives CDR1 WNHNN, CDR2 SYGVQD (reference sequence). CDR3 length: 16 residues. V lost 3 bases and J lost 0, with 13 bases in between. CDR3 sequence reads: CASSEGGGTSTDTQYF. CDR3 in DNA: TGCGCCAGCAGTGAAGGGGGGGGAACTAGCACAGATACGCAGTATTTT.

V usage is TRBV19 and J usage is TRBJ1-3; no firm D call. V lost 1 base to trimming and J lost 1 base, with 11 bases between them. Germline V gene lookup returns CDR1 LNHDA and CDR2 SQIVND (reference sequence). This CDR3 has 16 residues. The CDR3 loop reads CASSIASVISGNTIYF. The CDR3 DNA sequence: TGTGCCAGTAGTATAGCGTCAGTGATTTCTGGAAACACCATATATTTT.

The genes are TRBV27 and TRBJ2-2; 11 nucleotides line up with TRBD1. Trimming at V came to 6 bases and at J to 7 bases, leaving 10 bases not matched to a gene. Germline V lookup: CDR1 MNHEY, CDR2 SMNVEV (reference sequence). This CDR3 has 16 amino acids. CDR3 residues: CASSRQDRGPGGELFF. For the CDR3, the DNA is TGTGCCAGCAGCAGACAGGACAGGGGGCCGGGCGGGGAGCTGTTTTTT.

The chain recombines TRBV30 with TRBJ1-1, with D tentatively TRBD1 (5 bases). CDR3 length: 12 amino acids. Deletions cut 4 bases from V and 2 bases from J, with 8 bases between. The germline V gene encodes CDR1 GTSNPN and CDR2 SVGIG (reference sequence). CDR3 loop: CAWTRTNTEAFF. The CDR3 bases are TGTGCCTGGACCCGGACAAACACTGAAGCTTTCTTT.

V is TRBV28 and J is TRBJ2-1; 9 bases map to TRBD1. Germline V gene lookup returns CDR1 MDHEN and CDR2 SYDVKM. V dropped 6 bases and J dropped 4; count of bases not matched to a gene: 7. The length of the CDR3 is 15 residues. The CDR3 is CASSQPGQGYNEQFF. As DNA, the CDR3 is TGTGCCAGCAGCCAACCGGGACAGGGTTACAATGAGCAGTTCTTC.

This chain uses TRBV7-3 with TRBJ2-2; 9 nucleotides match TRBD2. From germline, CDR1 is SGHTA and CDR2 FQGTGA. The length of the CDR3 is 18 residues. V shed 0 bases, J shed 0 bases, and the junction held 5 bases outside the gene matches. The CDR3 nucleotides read TGTGCCAGCAGCTTAACTCCGACTAGCGGAACGAACACCGGGGAGCTGTTTTTT. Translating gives CASSLTPTSGTNTGELFF.